A selection of T cell receptor beta chains follows, all from one sample in a study of T cells in Graves' hyperthyroidism and ophthalmopathy. TCRdb redid the calling of the multiplex PCR reads with MiXCR, one entry per CDR3 protein. The data hold about 300,000 distinct CDR3 sequences, with roughly an eighth observed a single time. The sequencing input was blood. All receptors derive from a woman in her thirties or forties with Graves' hyperthyroidism. Both conserved end residues are part of each CDR3. D genes are given only for firm matches. The size field reads once, few, many or a size class.

D | J | size | V | length | CDR3 | DNA
. | TRBJ1-5 | many | TRBV28 | 16 | CASSLLVGRGNQPQHF | TGTGCCAGCAGTTTATTGGTGGGGCGAGGCAATCAGCCCCAGCATTTT
. | TRBJ2-2 | many | TRBV11-3 | 14 | CASSLERVAGELFF | TGTGCCAGCAGCTTGGAGCGGGTGGCGGGGGAGCTGTTTTTT
TRBD1 | TRBJ2-5 | many | TRBV27 | 13 | CASSVDREETQYF | TGTGCCAGCAGTGTGGACAGGGAAGAGACCCAGTACTTC
. | TRBJ2-2 | few | TRBV5-1 | 13 | CASSLPPYWELFF | TGCGCCAGCAGCTTGCCCCCGTATTGGGAGCTGTTTTTT
. | TRBJ1-2 | many | TRBV2 | 14 | CASENGRLNYGYTF | TGTGCCAGCGAGAATGGCAGGTTGAACTATGGCTACACCTTC
. | TRBJ2-7 | many | TRBV2 | 13 | CASSEAGPYEQYF | TGTGCCAGCAGTGAAGCGGGACCCTACGAGCAGTACTTC
. | TRBJ1-5 | many | TRBV20-1 | 13 | CSAGGVRNQPQHF | TGCAGTGCTGGGGGCGTGAGGAATCAGCCCCAGCATTTT
. | TRBJ2-1 | many | TRBV20-1 | 12 | CSARYADNEQFF | TGCAGTGCTAGATATGCGGACAATGAGCAGTTCTTC
. | TRBJ2-7 | few | TRBV6-1 | 12 | CASRRRSYGQYF | TGTGCCAGCAGAAGACGGTCCTACGGGCAGTACTTC
. | TRBJ1-1 | many | TRBV30 | 13 | CAWSESGDTEAFF | TGTGCCTGGAGCGAGAGTGGGGACACTGAAGCTTTCTTT
. | TRBJ2-2 | few | TRBV5-1 | 14 | CASSPGTSPNELFF | TGCGCCAGCAGCCCCGGGACTTCCCCAAACGAGTTGTTTTTT